This entry describes one T cell receptor (beta chain). The data originate from a study of blood T cell repertoires in COVID-19. The V gene's germline CDR1 is SGHRS and CDR2 YFSETQ. The germline V and J ends were trimmed by 0 bases and 8 bases, with 12 bases remaining between them. The CDR3 length is 14 residues. As processed by the authors: Counts of nucleated cells, estimated from reference gene primer amplification, were obtained. Sequencing was performed with immunoSEQ multiplex PCR; in TCRdb, only in-frame clones are kept and a portion is missing. V, J and clone size derive from that table, while D and trimming were established from the DNA sequence. The data contain around 120,000 clones, about 79% of them singletons.

The chain joins TRBV5-1 to TRBJ2-1; the D gene is possibly TRBD2 (5 bases). Sequenced: peripheral blood. This TCR derives from a woman older than 75 with acute or convalescent COVID-19. CDR3 coding DNA: TGCGCCAGCAGCTTGGACTCTGGGCGGGATGAGCAGTTCTTC. Protein: CASSLDSGRDEQFF.